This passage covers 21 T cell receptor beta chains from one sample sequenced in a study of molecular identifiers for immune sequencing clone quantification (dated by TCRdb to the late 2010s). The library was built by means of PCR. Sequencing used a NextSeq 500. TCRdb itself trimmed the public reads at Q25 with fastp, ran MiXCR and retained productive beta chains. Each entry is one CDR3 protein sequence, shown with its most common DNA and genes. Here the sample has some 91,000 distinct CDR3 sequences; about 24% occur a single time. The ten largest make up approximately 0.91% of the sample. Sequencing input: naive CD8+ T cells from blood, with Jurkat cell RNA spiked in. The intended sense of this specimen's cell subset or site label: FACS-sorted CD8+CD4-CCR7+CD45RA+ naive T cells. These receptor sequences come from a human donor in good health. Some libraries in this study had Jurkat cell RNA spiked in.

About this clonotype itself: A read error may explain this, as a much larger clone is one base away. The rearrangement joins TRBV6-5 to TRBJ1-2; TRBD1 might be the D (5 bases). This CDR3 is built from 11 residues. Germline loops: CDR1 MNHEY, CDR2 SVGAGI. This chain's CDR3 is CASSSGYGYAF. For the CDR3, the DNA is TGTGCCAGCAGTTCAGGGTATGGCTACGCCTTC.

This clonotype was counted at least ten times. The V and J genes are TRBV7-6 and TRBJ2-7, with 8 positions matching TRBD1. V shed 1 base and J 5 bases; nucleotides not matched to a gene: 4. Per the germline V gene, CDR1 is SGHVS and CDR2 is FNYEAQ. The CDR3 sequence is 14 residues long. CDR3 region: CASSLVSGGDEQYF. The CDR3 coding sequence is TGTGCCAGCAGCTTAGTGTCAGGGGGCGACGAGCAGTACTTC. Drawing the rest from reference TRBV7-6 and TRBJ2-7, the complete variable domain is GAGVSQSPRYKVTKRGQDVALRCDPISGHVSLYWYRQALGQGPEFLTYFNYEAQQDKSGLPNDRFSAERPEGSISTLTIQRTEQRDSAMYRCASSLVSGGDEQYFGPGTRLTVT.

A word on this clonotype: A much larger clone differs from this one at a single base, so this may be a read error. The CDR3 coding sequence is TGTGCCAGCAGCTGGGAGAGCACAGATACGCGGTATTTT. Its translation is CASSWESTDTRYF. V is TRBV27 and J is TRBJ2-3, with a possible D match to TRBD2 (5 bases). The CDR3 spans 13 residues. The germline V gene has CDR1 MNHEY and CDR2 SMNVEV (reference sequence).

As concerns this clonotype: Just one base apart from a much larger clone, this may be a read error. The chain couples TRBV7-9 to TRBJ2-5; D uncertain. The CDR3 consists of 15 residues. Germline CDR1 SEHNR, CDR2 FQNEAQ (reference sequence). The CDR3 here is CASSLELAAQESQYF. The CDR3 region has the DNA TGTGCCAGCAGCTTAGAATTGGCAGCCCAAGAGTCCCAGTACTTC.

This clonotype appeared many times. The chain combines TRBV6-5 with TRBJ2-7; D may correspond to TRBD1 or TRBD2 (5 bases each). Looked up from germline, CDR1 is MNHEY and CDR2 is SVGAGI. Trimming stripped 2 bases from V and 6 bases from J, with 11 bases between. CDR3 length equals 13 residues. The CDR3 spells CASSYDGGSEQYF. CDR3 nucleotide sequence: TGTGCCAGCAGTTACGATGGGGGAAGCGAGCAGTACTTC.

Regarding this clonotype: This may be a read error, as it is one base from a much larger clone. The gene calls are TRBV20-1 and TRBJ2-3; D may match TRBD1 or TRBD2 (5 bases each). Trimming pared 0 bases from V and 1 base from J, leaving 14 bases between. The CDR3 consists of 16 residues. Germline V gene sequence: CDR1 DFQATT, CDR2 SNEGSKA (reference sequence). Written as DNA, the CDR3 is TGCAGTGCTAGAGAACTTGGCTGGGGACGCACAGATACGCAGTATTTT. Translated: CSARELGWGRTDTQYF.

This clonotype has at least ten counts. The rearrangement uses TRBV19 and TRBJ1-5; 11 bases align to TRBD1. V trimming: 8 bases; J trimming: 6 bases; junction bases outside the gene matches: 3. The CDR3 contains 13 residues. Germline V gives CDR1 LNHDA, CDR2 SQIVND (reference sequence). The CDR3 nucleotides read TGTGCCAGTGGACAGGGGGCAGTTCAGCCCCAGCATTTT. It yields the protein CASGQGAVQPQHF.

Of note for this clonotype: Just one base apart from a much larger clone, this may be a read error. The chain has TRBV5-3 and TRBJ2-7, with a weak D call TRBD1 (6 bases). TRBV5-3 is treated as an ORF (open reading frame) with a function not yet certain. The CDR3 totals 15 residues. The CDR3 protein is CASSLTRGHTFEQYF. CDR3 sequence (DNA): TGTGCCAGCAGCTTGACCCGGGGACACACCTTCGAGCAGTACTTC.

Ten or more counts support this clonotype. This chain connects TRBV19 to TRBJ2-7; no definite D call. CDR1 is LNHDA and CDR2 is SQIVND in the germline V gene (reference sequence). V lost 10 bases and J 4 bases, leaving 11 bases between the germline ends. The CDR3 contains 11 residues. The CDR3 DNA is TGTGCCACGTCGCCGGGTTACGAGCAGTACTTC. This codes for CATSPGYEQYF.

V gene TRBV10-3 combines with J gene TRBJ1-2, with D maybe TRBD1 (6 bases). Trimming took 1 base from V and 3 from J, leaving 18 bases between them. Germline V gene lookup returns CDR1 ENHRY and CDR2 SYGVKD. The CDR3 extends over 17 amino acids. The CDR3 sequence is CAISEFDRIEADYGYTF. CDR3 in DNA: TGTGCCATCAGTGAGTTTGACAGGATTGAGGCGGACTATGGCTACACCTTC.

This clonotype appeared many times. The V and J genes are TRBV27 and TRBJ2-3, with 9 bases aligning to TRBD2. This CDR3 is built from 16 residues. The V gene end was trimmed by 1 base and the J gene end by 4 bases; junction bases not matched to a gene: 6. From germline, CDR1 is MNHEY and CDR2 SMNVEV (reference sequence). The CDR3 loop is CASSLFSGGSSDTQYF. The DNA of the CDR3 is TGTGCCAGCAGTTTATTTAGCGGGGGTTCATCAGATACGCAGTATTTT.

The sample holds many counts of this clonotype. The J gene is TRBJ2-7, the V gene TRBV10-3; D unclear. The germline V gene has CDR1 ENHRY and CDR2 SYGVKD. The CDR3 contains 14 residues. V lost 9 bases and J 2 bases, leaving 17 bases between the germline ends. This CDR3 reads CAIATPSAPYEQYF. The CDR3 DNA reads TGTGCCATAGCGACCCCTTCGGCGCCCTACGAGCAGTACTTC.

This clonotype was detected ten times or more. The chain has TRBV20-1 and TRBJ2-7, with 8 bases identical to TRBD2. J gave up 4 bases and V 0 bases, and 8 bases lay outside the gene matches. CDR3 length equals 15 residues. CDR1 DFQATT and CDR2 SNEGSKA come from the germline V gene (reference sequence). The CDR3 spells CSARDPETSEYEQYF. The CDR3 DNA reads TGCAGTGCTAGAGATCCCGAGACTAGCGAGTACGAGCAGTACTTC.

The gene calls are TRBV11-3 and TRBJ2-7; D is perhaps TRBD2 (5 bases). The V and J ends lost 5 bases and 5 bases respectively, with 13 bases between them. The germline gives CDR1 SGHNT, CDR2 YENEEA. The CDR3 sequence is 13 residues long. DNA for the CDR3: TGTGCCAGCAGCCAGGACTCGTGGGACGAGCAGTACTTC. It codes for CASSQDSWDEQYF.

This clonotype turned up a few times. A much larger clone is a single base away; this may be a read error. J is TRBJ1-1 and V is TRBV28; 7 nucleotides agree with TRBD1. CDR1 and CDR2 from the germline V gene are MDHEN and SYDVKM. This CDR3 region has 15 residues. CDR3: CVSSFPGQVNTEAFF. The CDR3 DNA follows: TGTGTCAGCAGTTTCCCCGGACAGGTGAACACTGAAGCTTTCTTT.

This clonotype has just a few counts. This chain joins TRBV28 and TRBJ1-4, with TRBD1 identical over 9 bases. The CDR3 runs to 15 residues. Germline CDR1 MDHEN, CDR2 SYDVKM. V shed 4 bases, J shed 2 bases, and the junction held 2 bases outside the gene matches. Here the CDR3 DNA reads TGTGCCAGCAGTTACAGGGGGCTCACTAATGAAAAACTGTTTTTT. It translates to CASSYRGLTNEKLFF. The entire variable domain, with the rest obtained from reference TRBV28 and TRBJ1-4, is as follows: DVKVTQSSRYLVKRTGEKVFLECVQDMDHENMFWYRQDPGLGLRLIYFSYDVKMKEKGDIPEGYSVSREKKERFSLILESASTNQTSMYLCASSYRGLTNEKLFFGSGTQLSVL.

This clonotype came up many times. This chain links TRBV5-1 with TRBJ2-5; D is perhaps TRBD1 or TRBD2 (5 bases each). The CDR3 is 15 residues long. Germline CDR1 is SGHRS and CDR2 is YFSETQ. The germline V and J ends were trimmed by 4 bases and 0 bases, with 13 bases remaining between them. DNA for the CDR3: TGCGCCAGCAGCCAGACACAGGAGGACCAAGAGACCCAGTACTTC. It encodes CASSQTQEDQETQYF.

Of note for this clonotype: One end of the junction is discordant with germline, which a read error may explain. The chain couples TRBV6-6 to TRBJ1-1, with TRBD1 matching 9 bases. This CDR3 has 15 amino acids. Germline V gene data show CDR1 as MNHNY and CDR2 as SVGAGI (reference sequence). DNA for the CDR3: TGTGCCAGCGGTTACTCGATGCGGGACAGGGACGGAGCTTTCTTT. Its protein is CASGYSMRDRDGAFF.

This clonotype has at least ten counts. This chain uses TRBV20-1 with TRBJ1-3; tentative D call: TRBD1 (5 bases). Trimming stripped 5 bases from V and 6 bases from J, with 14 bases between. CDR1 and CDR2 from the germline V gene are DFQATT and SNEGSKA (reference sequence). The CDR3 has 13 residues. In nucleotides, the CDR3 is TGCAGTGCTTTCACCGGGGGACTAAACACCATATATTTT. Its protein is CSAFTGGLNTIYF.

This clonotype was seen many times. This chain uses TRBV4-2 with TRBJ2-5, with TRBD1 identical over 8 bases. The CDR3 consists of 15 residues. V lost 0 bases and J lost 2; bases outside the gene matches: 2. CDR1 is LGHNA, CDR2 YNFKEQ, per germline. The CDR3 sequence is CASSQDRGLQETQYF. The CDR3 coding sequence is TGTGCCAGCAGCCAAGACAGGGGGCTTCAAGAGACCCAGTACTTC.

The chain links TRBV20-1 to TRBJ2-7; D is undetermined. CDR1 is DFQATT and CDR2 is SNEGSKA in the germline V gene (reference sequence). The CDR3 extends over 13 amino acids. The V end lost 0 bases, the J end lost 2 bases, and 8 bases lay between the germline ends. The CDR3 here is CSARDLRTYEQYF. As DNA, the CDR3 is TGCAGTGCTAGAGATTTGCGCACCTACGAGCAGTACTTC.